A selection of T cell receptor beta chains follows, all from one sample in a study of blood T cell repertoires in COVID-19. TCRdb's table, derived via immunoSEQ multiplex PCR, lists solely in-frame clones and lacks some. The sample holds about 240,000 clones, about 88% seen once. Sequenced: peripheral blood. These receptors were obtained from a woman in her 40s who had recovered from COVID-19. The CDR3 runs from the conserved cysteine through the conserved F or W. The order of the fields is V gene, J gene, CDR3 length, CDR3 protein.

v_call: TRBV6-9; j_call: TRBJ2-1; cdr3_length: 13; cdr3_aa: CASSYSSGGGAFF
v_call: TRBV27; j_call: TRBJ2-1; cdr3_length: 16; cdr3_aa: CASSLSGLAGVNEQFF
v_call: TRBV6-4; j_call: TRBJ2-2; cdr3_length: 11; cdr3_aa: CARSTPGELFF
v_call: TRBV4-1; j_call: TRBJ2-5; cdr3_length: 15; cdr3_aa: CASSQGLGAQETQYF
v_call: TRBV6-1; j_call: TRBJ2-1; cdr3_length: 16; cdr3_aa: CASSERDRGAWNEQFF
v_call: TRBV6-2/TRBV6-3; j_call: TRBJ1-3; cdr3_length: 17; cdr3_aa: CASIPRWGSNSGNTIYF
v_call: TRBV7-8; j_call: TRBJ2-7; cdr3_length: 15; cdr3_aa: CASSLVGETSDEQYF
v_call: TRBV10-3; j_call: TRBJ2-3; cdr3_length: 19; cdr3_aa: CAISDPSRRLAGGPDTQYF
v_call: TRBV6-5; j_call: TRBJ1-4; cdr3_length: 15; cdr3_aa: CASTKIRATNEKLFF
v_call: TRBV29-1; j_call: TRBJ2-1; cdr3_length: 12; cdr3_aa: CSVEREWGEQFF
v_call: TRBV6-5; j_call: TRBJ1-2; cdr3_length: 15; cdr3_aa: CASSYWADALNGYTF